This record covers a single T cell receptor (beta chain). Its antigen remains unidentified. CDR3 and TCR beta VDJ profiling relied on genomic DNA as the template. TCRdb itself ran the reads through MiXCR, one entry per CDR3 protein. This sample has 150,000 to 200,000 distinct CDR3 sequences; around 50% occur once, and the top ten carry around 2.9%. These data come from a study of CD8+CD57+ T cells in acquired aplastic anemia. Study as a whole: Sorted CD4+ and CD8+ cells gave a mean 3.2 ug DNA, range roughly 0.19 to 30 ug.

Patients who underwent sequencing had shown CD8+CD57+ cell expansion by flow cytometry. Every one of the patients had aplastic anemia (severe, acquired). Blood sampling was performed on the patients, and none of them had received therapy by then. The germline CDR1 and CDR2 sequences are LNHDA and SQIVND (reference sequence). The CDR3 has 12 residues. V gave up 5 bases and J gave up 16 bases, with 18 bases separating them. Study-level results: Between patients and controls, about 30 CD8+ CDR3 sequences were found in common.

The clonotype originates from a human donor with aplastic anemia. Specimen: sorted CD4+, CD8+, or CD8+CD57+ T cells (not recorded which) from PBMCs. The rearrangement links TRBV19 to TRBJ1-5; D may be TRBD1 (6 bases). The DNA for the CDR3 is TGTGCCAGTAGTCCCCGAGGGGGAAGGTGTCATTTT. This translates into CASSPRGGRCHF.